This T cell receptor beta chain is drawn from a study of PD-L1 blockade in urothelial cancer. Regarding time point: pretreatment peripheral blood. V gave up 5 bases and J gave up 0 bases; unmatched junction bases: 7. Germline-derived CDR1 and CDR2 are SGHNT and YENEEA. The CDR3 runs 18 residues. Generated by immunoSEQ multiplex PCR, the TCRdb table keeps only in-frame clones and is missing some. The repertoire holds 50,000 or so clones, approximately 86% seen once, with over 20% in the top ten. The gene calls are TRBV11-3 and TRBJ2-2; 12 positions agree with TRBD2. This TCR came from a man in his 60s with urothelial cancer. Sample: PBMCs, taken around atezolizumab (anti-PD-L1) treatment. The CDR3 loop reads CASSPSGLAGTNTGELFF. The CDR3 coding sequence is TGTGCCAGCAGCCCGTCCGGACTAGCGGGGACGAACACCGGGGAGCTGTTTTTT.